This T cell receptor beta chain was sequenced in a study of blood T cell repertoires in COVID-19. The wider study: T cells, B-cell-depleted T cells, or PBMCs supplied cDNA or gDNA.

This CDR3 region has 11 residues. Per germline, CDR1 GTSNPN and CDR2 SVGIG (reference sequence). To note about this clone: The junction does not match germline at one end; this may be a read error.

TCRdb keeps only in-frame clones here, not all; method: immunoSEQ multiplex PCR. The sample contains around 100,000 clones, around 86% of which appear only once. V is TRBV30 and J is TRBJ1-1; D gene ambiguous. The receptor comes from a man between 65 and 80 years old with acute or convalescent COVID-19. The sequencing sample was made of peripheral blood. For the CDR3, the DNA is TGTGCCTGGAGTGCCCTCCTCCGGGTACGTTTT. Protein product: CAWSALLRVRF.